Shown below are 19 T cell receptor beta chains from a single sample sequenced in a study of OX40 agonist ivuxolimab in advanced cancers. Produced via immunoSEQ multiplex PCR; TCRdb's table is partial and in-frame only. The table shows 75,000 to 80,000 clones, with about nine tenths occurring only once. The starting material was CD4+ or CD8+ T cells sorted from blood, obtained in a trial of the OX40 agonist ivuxolimab. The source is an adult with an advanced solid tumor such as melanoma, head and neck, liver or kidney cancer.

This chain uses TRBV12-5 with TRBJ1-2; possible D gene TRBD1, 6 bases. There are 13 residues in the CDR3. Germline loops: CDR1 LGHNT, CDR2 FRNRAP. With 2 bases removed from V and 8 bases from J, the gap between germline ends came to 12 bases. CDR3 nucleotides: TGTGCTAGTGGTTTGAGGGGGGGCGAGGGCTACACCTTC. Amino acids: CASGLRGGEGYTF.

The chain is built from TRBV7-9 and TRBJ2-1; 7 bases line up with TRBD2. Per the germline V gene, CDR1 is SEHNR and CDR2 is FQNEAQ (reference sequence). The ends lost 5 bases at V and 3 bases at J; junction bases unmatched: 7. The CDR3 runs to 15 residues. CDR3 region: CASSRTRGYYNEQFF. The CDR3 DNA sequence: TGTGCCAGCAGCCGGACTAGGGGATACTACAATGAGCAGTTCTTC.

This chain connects TRBV11-2 to TRBJ2-5, with D perhaps TRBD1 or TRBD2 (6 bases each). The CDR3 loop spans 12 amino acids. Trimming pared 5 bases from V and 4 bases from J, leaving 8 bases between. CDR1 and CDR2 (germline): SGHAT, FQNNGV. CDR3 DNA: TGTGCCAGCAGCCCGGGGGCAGAGACCCAGTACTTC. This codes for CASSPGAETQYF.

This chain joins TRBV9 and TRBJ1-3; tentative D call: TRBD1 (5 bases). This CDR3 region has 14 residues. The V end was cut by 0 bases, the J end by 6 bases, with 10 bases between. The germline gives CDR1 SGDLS, CDR2 YYNGEE. For the CDR3, the DNA is TGTGCCAGCAGCGTAGACGGGGGTCTAAACACCATATATTTT. It is translated as CASSVDGGLNTIYF.

J is TRBJ1-5 and V is TRBV6-6; weak D call: TRBD1 (6 bases). V was clipped by 2 bases and J by 1 base, with 9 bases between them. The CDR3 sequence is 15 residues long. CDR1 and CDR2 from the germline V gene are MNHNY and SVGAGI (reference sequence). For the CDR3, the DNA is TGTGCCAGCAGTTACGAGGGGGGGAGCAATCAGCCCCAGCATTTT. It encodes CASSYEGGSNQPQHF.

The V call is TRBV2, the J call TRBJ1-2, with TRBD1 identical over 8 bases. The CDR3 loop spans 14 amino acids. Losses at the gene ends were 3 bases for V and 7 bases for J; bases not matched to a gene: 7. Germline loops: CDR1 SNHLY, CDR2 FYNNEI. CDR3 amino acids: CASSDQGARGGYTF. CDR3 nucleotide sequence: TGTGCCAGCAGTGACCAGGGGGCGCGCGGTGGCTACACCTTC.

V gene TRBV29-1 combines with J gene TRBJ1-1; TRBD1 is a possible D gene (5 bases). Germline values: CDR1 SQVTM, CDR2 ANQGSEA. The CDR3 has 14 residues. The V and J ends lost 3 bases and 4 bases respectively, with 15 bases between them. CDR3 loop: CSVEEGRLTTEAFF. In DNA form, the CDR3 reads TGCAGCGTTGAGGAGGGACGTCTGACCACTGAAGCTTTCTTT.

This chain connects TRBV9 to TRBJ2-1; TRBD1 might be the D (6 bases). The CDR3 consists of 14 residues. V was clipped by 0 bases and J by 2 bases, with 6 bases between them. Germline CDR1 is SGDLS and CDR2 is YYNGEE. As DNA, the CDR3 is TGTGCCAGCAGCGTAGGGACAGCCTACAATGAGCAGTTCTTC. Protein: CASSVGTAYNEQFF. Complete variable domain (other parts from reference TRBV9 and TRBJ2-1): DSGVTQTPKHLITATGQRVTLRCSPRSGDLSVYWYQQSLDQGLQFLIQYYNGEERAKGNILERFSAQQFPDLHSELNLSSLELGDSALYFCASSVGTAYNEQFFGPGTRLTVL.

The CDR3 bases are TGCGCCAGCAGCTCGGGGACTAGCGGGAGTTCCCGCACAGATACGCAGTATTTT. Translating it yields CASSSGTSGSSRTDTQYF. The chain links TRBV5-1 to TRBJ2-3; TRBD2 matches at 14 bases. V lost 3 bases and J lost 1; bases outside the gene matches: 7. Germline CDR1 is SGHRS and CDR2 is YFSETQ. The CDR3 covers 18 residues.

The rearrangement links TRBV7-8 to TRBJ2-3; the D gene is possibly TRBD2 (6 bases). V lost 7 bases to trimming and J lost 7 bases, with 18 bases between them. CDR3 length: 14 amino acids. The germline gives CDR1 SGHVS, CDR2 FQNEAQ. The CDR3 region has the DNA TGTGCCAGCAACCTGGACCTAGCGAGCAATACGCAGTATTTT. Its translation is CASNLDLASNTQYF.

CDR3 in amino acids: CASSFSRDREQYF. The CDR3 DNA reads TGTGCCAGCAGTTTCTCCAGAGACCGAGAGCAGTACTTC. J is TRBJ2-7 and V is TRBV7-2; D unresolved. The CDR3 contains 13 residues. Germline CDR1 SGHTA, CDR2 FQGNSA. V gave up 6 bases and J gave up 7 bases, with 16 bases separating them.

The chain joins TRBV6-5 to TRBJ2-2; 8 nucleotides line up with TRBD1. This CDR3 spans 15 amino acids. Losses at the gene ends were 4 bases for V and 6 bases for J; bases not matched to a gene: 7. The germline V gene has CDR1 MNHEY and CDR2 SVGAGI. CDR3 sequence (DNA): TGTGCCAGCAGTTCGGGACAGGTTGTGGCCGGGGAGCTGTTTTTT. It encodes CASSSGQVVAGELFF.

The chain links TRBV15 to TRBJ2-5; unclear D gene. Germline V gene sequence: CDR1 LNHNV, CDR2 YYDKDF (reference sequence). Trimming left V 1 base short and J 2 bases short, with 8 bases between. This CDR3 is built from 14 residues. DNA for the CDR3: TGTGCCACCAGCAGAGCACCGTCGCAAGAGACCCAGTACTTC. Its translation is CATSRAPSQETQYF.

The chain has TRBV11-2 and TRBJ1-3; TRBD1 might be the D (5 bases). CDR1 is SGHAT and CDR2 is FQNNGV in the germline V gene. The CDR3 is 16 amino acids. The ends were cut back, 2 bases at V and 2 bases at J, with 13 bases in the middle. The CDR3 sequence is CASSLISTGAGNTIYF. CDR3 bases: TGTGCCAGCAGCTTAATTAGCACGGGGGCTGGAAACACCATATATTTT.

The chain joins TRBV6-1 to TRBJ2-2, with D unresolved. Per germline, CDR1 MNHNS and CDR2 SASEGT. The V gene lost 1 base and the J gene lost 7 bases, with 4 bases spanning the gap. This CDR3 is 12 amino acids long. For the CDR3, the DNA is TGTGCCAGCAGTGAAGGGATCGGGGAGCTGTTTTTT. The encoded protein is CASSEGIGELFF.

On this clone: This sample includes further DNA sequences coding for the same CDR3. The CDR3 sequence is CASSLAGGGTDTQYF. CDR3 sequence (DNA): TGCGCCAGCAGCTTGGCGGGGGGTGGCACAGATACGCAGTATTTT. This chain joins TRBV5-1 and TRBJ2-3; 7 nucleotides agree with TRBD2. CDR3 length: 15 residues. V lost 0 bases to trimming and J lost 1 base; unmatched junction nucleotides: 2. Germline V gene lookup returns CDR1 SGHRS and CDR2 YFSETQ.

This clone was detected once. This chain links TRBV5-4 with TRBJ2-1, with a tentative D call TRBD2 (5 bases). Germline CDR1 and CDR2: SGHNT and YYREEE (reference sequence). The CDR3 extends over 14 amino acids. Deletions cut 0 bases from V and 7 bases from J, with 11 bases between. The CDR3 region has the DNA TGTGCCAGCAGCTTGGACCTAACGGGGAATGAGCAGTTCTTC. Encoded protein: CASSLDLTGNEQFF.

This rearrangement joins TRBV19 to TRBJ2-1; D gene unclear. The CDR3 totals 11 residues. Germline V gives CDR1 LNHDA, CDR2 SQIVND (reference sequence). The germline V and J ends were trimmed by 7 bases and 5 bases, with 6 bases remaining between them. The CDR3: CASKGHNEQFF. CDR3 DNA sequence: TGTGCCAGTAAAGGTCACAATGAGCAGTTCTTC.

The V and J genes are TRBV4-2 and TRBJ1-5; 9 bases line up with TRBD1. Germline V lookup: CDR1 LGHNA, CDR2 YNFKEQ. The length of the CDR3 is 14 residues. V shed 4 bases and J 2 bases; nucleotides not matched to a gene: 0. The CDR3 bases are TGTGCCAGCAGCCGGGACAGGGGCAATCAGCCCCAGCATTTT. Translating it yields CASSRDRGNQPQHF.